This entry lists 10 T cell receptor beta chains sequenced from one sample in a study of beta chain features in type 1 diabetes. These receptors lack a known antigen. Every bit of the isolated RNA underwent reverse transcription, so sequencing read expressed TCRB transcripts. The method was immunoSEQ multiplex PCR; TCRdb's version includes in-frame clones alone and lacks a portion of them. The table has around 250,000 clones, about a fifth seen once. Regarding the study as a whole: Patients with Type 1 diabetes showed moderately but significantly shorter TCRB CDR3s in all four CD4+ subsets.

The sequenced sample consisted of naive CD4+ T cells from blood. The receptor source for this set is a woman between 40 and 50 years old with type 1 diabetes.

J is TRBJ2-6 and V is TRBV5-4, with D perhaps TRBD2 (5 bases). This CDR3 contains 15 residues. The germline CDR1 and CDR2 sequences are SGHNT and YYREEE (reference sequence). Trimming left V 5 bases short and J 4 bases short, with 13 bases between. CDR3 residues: CASSPLAGGANVLTF. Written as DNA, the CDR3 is TGTGCCAGCAGTCCGCTAGCTGGCGGGGCCAACGTCCTGACTTTC.

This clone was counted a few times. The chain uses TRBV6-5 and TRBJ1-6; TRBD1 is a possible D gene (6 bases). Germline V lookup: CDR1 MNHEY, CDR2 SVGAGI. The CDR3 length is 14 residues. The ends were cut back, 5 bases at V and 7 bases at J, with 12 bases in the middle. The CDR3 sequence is CASSRRDMNSPLHF. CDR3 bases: TGTGCCAGCAGTCGCCGGGACATGAATTCACCCCTCCACTTT.

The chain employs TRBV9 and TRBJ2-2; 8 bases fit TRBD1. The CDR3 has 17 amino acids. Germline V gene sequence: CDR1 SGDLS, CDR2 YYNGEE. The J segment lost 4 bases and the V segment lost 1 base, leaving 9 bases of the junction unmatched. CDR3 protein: CASSVTWTGWGTGELFF. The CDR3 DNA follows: TGTGCCAGCAGCGTAACCTGGACAGGGTGGGGCACCGGGGAGCTGTTTTTT.

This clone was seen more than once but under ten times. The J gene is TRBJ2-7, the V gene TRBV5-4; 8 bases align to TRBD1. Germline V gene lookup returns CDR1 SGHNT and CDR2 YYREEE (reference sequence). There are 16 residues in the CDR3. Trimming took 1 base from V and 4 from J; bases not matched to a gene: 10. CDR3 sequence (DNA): TGTGCCAGCAGCTTGTTTAGAGGACAGGGAGGATACGAGCAGTACTTC. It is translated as CASSLFRGQGGYEQYF.

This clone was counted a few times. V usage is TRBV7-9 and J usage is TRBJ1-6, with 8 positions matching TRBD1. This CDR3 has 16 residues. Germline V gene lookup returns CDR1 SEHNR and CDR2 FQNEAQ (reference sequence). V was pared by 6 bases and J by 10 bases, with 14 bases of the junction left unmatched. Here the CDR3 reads CASRHEAGDRGSPLHF. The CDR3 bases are TGTGCCAGCAGGCATGAGGCCGGCGACAGGGGATCACCCCTCCACTTT.

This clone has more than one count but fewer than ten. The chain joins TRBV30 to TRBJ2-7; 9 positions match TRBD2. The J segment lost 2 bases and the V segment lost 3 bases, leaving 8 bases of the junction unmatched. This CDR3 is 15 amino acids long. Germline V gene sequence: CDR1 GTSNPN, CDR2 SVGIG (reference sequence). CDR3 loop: CAWSPPREGTYEQYF. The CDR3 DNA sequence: TGTGCCTGGAGCCCGCCGCGGGAGGGGACCTACGAGCAGTACTTC.

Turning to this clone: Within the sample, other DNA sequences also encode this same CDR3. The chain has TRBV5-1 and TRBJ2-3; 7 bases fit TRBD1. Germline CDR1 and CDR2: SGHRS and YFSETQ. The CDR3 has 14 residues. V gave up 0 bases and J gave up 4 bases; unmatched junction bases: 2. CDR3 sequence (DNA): TGCGCCAGCAGCTTGGACAGGGGAGCAGATACGCAGTATTTT. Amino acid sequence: CASSLDRGADTQYF.

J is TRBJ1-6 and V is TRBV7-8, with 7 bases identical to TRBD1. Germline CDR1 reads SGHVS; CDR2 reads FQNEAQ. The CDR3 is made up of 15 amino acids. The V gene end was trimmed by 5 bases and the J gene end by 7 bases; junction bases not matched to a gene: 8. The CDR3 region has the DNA TGTGCCAGCAGCAAAACTGTACAGGGGAATTCACCCCTCCACTTT. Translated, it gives CASSKTVQGNSPLHF.

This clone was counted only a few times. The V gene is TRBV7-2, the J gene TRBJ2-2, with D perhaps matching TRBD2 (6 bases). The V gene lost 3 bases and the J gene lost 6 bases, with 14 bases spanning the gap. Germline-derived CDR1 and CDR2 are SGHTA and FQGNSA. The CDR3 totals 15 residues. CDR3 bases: TGTGCCAGCAGCTTGGCACCGGGAGTATCCGGGGAGCTGTTTTTT. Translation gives CASSLAPGVSGELFF.

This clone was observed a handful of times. CDR3 nucleotide sequence: TGTGCCAGCAGTCCACAGGGGGCACGTCAGCCCCAGCATTTT. This encodes CASSPQGARQPQHF. The chain uses TRBV27 and TRBJ1-5, with 9 bases aligning to TRBD1. V trimming: 5 bases; J trimming: 6 bases; junction bases outside the gene matches: 5. Germline V CDR1 and CDR2: MNHEY, SMNVEV (reference sequence). The CDR3 is made up of 14 amino acids.